This T cell receptor (beta chain) stems from a study of regulatory T cells in long-lasting Graves disease. CDR3 size: 13 residues. Germline assignment: CDR1 DFQATT and CDR2 SNEGSKA (reference sequence). Between the trimmed V and J ends, which lost 3 bases and 2 bases, there was a span of 9 bases. Both iRepertoire HTBI primers and Arm-PCR of CDR3 regions were used to build the TCR beta libraries. TCRdb fed the multiplex PCR reads into MiXCR, producing one record per CDR3 protein. The table shows 250,000 or so distinct CDR3 sequences, with 20% to 25% occurring only once. The time point denotes: newly diagnosed GD, antithyroid drugs for less than 3 months. From RNA extracted from PBMCs, the TCR library was made. This clonotype was counted at least ten times.

The V gene is TRBV20-1, the J gene TRBJ2-3, with unresolved D. Sequenced material: peripheral blood mononuclear cells (PBMCs), taken at new diagnosis, from a patient treated with antithyroid drugs. The sequence derives from a female donor with Graves disease. The CDR3 DNA reads TGCAGTGCTAGTATAGTCGACACAGATACGCAGTATTTT. Protein product: CSASIVDTDTQYF.